The 27 T cell receptor beta chains below come from one sample, sequenced in a study of blood T cell repertoires in COVID-19 (dated by TCRdb to the early 2020s). The library was made by the immunoSEQ multiplex PCR assay. TCRdb's version of the immuneACCESS table is confined to in-frame rearrangements and falls short of the full clone set. An unresolved V gene accounts for under half of the shortfall where checked; the remainder is of unknown origin. The sample table shows 250,000 to 350,000 clones, and roughly 86% are seen once. 5.3% of the sample goes to the ten largest clones. Sequenced sample: PBMCs or T cells enriched from blood (not recorded which). Receptor source: a woman aged 30 to 39 who had recovered from COVID-19.

This chain joins TRBV7-2 and TRBJ1-1; 11 nucleotides agree with TRBD1. Germline assignment: CDR1 SGHTA and CDR2 FQGNSA. V trimming: 1 base; J trimming: 6 bases; junction bases outside the gene matches: 4. CDR3 length: 15 residues. CDR3 protein: CASSLVGQGASEAFF. CDR3 sequence (DNA): TGTGCCAGCAGCTTAGTCGGACAGGGGGCATCTGAAGCTTTCTTT.

The chain is built from TRBV21-1 and TRBJ1-5. TRBV21-1 is termed a pseudogene. This CDR3 spans 17 amino acids. The CDR3 DNA is TGTGCCAGCAGCAGCAGCTATGCGGGGGCTAGCAATCAGCCCCAGCATTTT. Amino acids: CASSSSYAGASNQPQHF.

The rearrangement uses TRBV28 and TRBJ1-6; D is undetermined. Trimming removed 6 bases at V and 15 bases at J, with 12 bases between. Germline CDR1 reads MDHEN; CDR2 reads SYDVKM. This CDR3 contains 11 residues. The CDR3 sequence: CASSRVLILHF. CDR3 bases: TGTGCCAGCAGCCGGGTCCTCATCCTCCACTTT.

The chain couples TRBV2 to TRBJ2-5; D is perhaps TRBD1 (6 bases). The germline V and J ends were trimmed by 5 bases and 7 bases, with 14 bases remaining between them. The germline V gene has CDR1 SNHLY and CDR2 FYNNEI. CDR3 length: 13 residues. The CDR3 DNA reads as TGTGCCAGCAGTACAGGGCTTTTCGGGACCCAGTACTTC. It is translated as CASSTGLFGTQYF.

The chain's CDR3 is CASSFPTVGAALENTIYF. DNA for the CDR3: TGTGCCAGCAGCTTCCCAACAGTAGGGGCTGCCCTGGAAAACACCATATATTTT. This chain connects TRBV5-6 to TRBJ1-3; D is perhaps TRBD1 (5 bases). Looked up from germline, CDR1 is SGHDT and CDR2 is YYEEEE. This CDR3 region has 18 residues. V lost 2 bases and J lost 6, with 24 bases in between. Filled out from reference TRBV5-6 and TRBJ1-3, the complete variable domain reads DAGVTQSPTHLIKTRGQQVTLRCSPKSGHDTVSWYQQALGQGPQFIFQYYEEEERQRGNFPDRFSGHQFPNYSSELNVNALLLGDSALYLCASSFPTVGAALENTIYFGEGSWLTVV.

This chain uses TRBV6-2 or TRBV6-3 with TRBJ1-3; D remains unclear. Trimming took 5 bases from V and 0 from J, leaving 8 bases between them. The CDR3 has 14 amino acids. CDR1 and CDR2 from the germline V gene are MNHEY and SVGEGT. CDR3 protein: CASSVRSSGNTIYF. CDR3 DNA sequence: TGTGCCAGCAGTGTACGGTCCTCTGGAAACACCATATATTTT.

The chain has TRBV28 and TRBJ2-1, with D possibly matching TRBD2 (6 bases). This CDR3 is 15 amino acids long. V was clipped by 3 bases and J by 3 bases, with 12 bases between them. CDR1 and CDR2 (germline): MDHEN, SYDVKM. CDR3 protein: CASSLGTGLYNEQFF. The CDR3 DNA sequence: TGTGCCAGCAGTTTGGGGACTGGCCTCTACAATGAGCAGTTCTTC.

The chain joins TRBV4-2 to TRBJ2-5, with 11 bases aligning to TRBD2. Germline V gives CDR1 LGHNA, CDR2 YNFKEQ. This CDR3 has 19 residues. V dropped 0 bases and J dropped 2; count of bases not matched to a gene: 11. CDR3 protein: CASSQDNWLAGGGQETQYF. CDR3 DNA: TGTGCCAGCAGCCAAGATAATTGGCTAGCGGGGGGTGGGCAAGAGACCCAGTACTTC.

The chain combines TRBV18 with TRBJ1-2, with 9 bases aligning to TRBD1. The V gene's germline CDR1 is KGHSH and CDR2 LQKENI. With 4 bases clipped from V and 7 bases from J, the junction kept 4 bases outside the gene matches. This CDR3 has 13 amino acids. The CDR3 here is CASSQQGAAGYTF. The CDR3 DNA reads TGTGCCAGCTCACAACAGGGGGCAGCTGGCTACACCTTC.

The chain recombines TRBV5-4 with TRBJ2-5; TRBD1 matches at 12 bases. V was clipped by 4 bases and J by 5 bases; unmatched bases: 6. The CDR3 is 15 amino acids. Germline V gene data show CDR1 as SGHNT and CDR2 as YYREEE (reference sequence). This chain's CDR3 is CASSTGTGGVETQYF. DNA of the CDR3: TGTGCCAGCAGCACCGGGACAGGGGGCGTGGAGACCCAGTACTTC.

The CDR3 reads CASSGLAQETQYF. The CDR3 DNA sequence: TGTGCCAGCAGTGGGCTAGCTCAAGAGACCCAGTACTTC. The chain recombines TRBV5-6 with TRBJ2-5, with a tentative D call TRBD2 (5 bases). V was shortened by 5 bases and J by 2 bases, with 10 bases between the two germline ends. The CDR3 spans 13 residues. Germline-derived CDR1 and CDR2 are SGHDT and YYEEEE.

This chain joins TRBV30 and TRBJ1-6, with a tentative D call TRBD1 (5 bases). CDR1 and CDR2 from the germline V gene are GTSNPN and SVGIG (reference sequence). Trimming removed 4 bases at V and 10 bases at J, with 11 bases between. The CDR3 is made up of 12 amino acids. The CDR3 protein is CAWTGVRSPLHF. CDR3 sequence (DNA): TGTGCCTGGACGGGGGTCAGGTCACCCCTCCACTTT.

The CDR3 reads CAWKGTGDGQPQHF. The CDR3, as DNA: TGTGCCTGGAAGGGGACAGGGGACGGTCAGCCCCAGCATTTT. V gene TRBV30 combines with J gene TRBJ1-5; 10 bases are shared with TRBD1. The germline CDR1 and CDR2 sequences are GTSNPN and SVGIG (reference sequence). Germline trimming cut 4 bases from V and 6 bases from J; bases unmatched to any gene: 6. The CDR3 runs to 14 residues.

The V gene is TRBV5-6, the J gene TRBJ2-1, with D possibly being TRBD2 (7 bases). V lost 6 bases, J lost 3 bases, and 16 bases lay in between. The CDR3 has 15 residues. Per germline, CDR1 SGHDT and CDR2 YYEEEE. This CDR3 is CASTWPGGGYNEQFF. CDR3 nucleotide sequence: TGTGCCAGCACCTGGCCGGGGGGCGGCTACAATGAGCAGTTCTTC.

The chain links TRBV18 to TRBJ2-7; D not resolved. CDR3 length: 12 amino acids. The germline V gene has CDR1 KGHSH and CDR2 LQKENI. Trimming took 6 bases from V and 0 from J, leaving 6 bases between them. Here the CDR3 DNA reads TGTGCCAGCTCGGTCAGCTCCTACGAGCAGTACTTC. Encoded protein: CASSVSSYEQYF.

The chain has TRBV6-5 and TRBJ1-6; D remains ambiguous. Per the germline V gene, CDR1 is MNHEY and CDR2 is SVGAGI. This CDR3 has 16 residues. V lost 2 bases and J lost 10, with 18 bases in between. The CDR3 spells CASSYTNRAGQSPLHF. The CDR3 region has the DNA TGTGCCAGCAGTTACACGAACCGCGCGGGTCAATCACCCCTCCACTTT.

The genes are TRBV5-1 and TRBJ1-2; 7 nucleotides line up with TRBD1. With 4 bases clipped from V and 4 bases from J, the junction kept 22 bases outside the gene matches. In germline, CDR1 is SGHRS, CDR2 YFSETQ. The CDR3 extends over 19 amino acids. CDR3 nucleotides: TGCGCCAGCAGCCCCCCGAATCGCTTGGGGACAGAGCCTCGCTATGGCTACACCTTC. Its protein product is CASSPPNRLGTEPRYGYTF.

V is TRBV6-5 and J is TRBJ1-2, with D perhaps matching TRBD1 (6 bases). Germline V lookup: CDR1 MNHEY, CDR2 SVGAGI. The CDR3 length is 13 residues. Trimming took off 7 bases at V and 8 bases at J, with 17 bases between the two ends. CDR3 loop: CASTQRGAGGYTF. In DNA form, the CDR3 reads TGTGCCAGCACACAACGGGGGGCGGGCGGCTACACCTTC.

The V and J genes are TRBV4-3 and TRBJ2-1; TRBD2 is a possible D gene (7 bases). The CDR3 has 16 residues. The V gene's germline CDR1 is LGHNA and CDR2 YSLEER. V was clipped by 1 base and J by 1 base, with 11 bases between them. CDR3 coding DNA: TGCGCCAGCAGCCAAGGCGAGGGGGGGTCCTACAATGAGCAGTTCTTC. Its protein product is CASSQGEGGSYNEQFF.

The J gene is TRBJ2-2, the V gene TRBV7-6; D unresolved. This CDR3 comprises 15 residues. The germline CDR1 and CDR2 sequences are SGHVS and FNYEAQ. V gave up 5 bases and J gave up 4 bases, with 14 bases separating them. In DNA, the CDR3 is TGTGCCAGCAGCCGTGCGAATGGTGCCACCGGGGAGCTGTTTTTT. The encoded protein is CASSRANGATGELFF. Complete variable domain (other parts from reference TRBV7-6 and TRBJ2-2): GAGVSQSPRYKVTKRGQDVALRCDPISGHVSLYWYRQALGQGPEFLTYFNYEAQQDKSGLPNDRFSAERPEGSISTLTIQRTEQRDSAMYRCASSRANGATGELFFGEGSRLTVL.

J is TRBJ1-5 and V is TRBV3-1 (or the pseudogene TRBV3-2); no definite D call. This CDR3 region has 15 residues. The V gene's germline CDR1 is LGHDT and CDR2 YNNKEL (reference sequence). Trimming removed 4 bases from V and 3 bases from J, with 13 bases in between. DNA of the CDR3: TGTGCCAGCAGCCCGGGCGGAGGGAACAATCAGCCCCAGCATTTT. Residues: CASSPGGGNNQPQHF.

This clone was found a few times. The V gene is TRBV7-6, the J gene TRBJ1-1; perhaps TRBD1 as D (6 bases). The CDR3 consists of 15 residues. Germline CDR1 and CDR2: SGHVS and FNYEAQ. V dropped 4 bases and J dropped 3 bases, with 15 bases sitting between them. CDR3 bases: TGTGCCAGCAGCTCACAGGTCAGGGGCGACACTGAAGCTTTCTTT. Residues: CASSSQVRGDTEAFF.

This rearrangement joins TRBV4-3 to TRBJ2-6; 9 positions agree with TRBD1. The CDR3 is 18 residues long. Germline values: CDR1 LGHNA, CDR2 YSLEER. J was trimmed by 2 bases and V by 1 base; bases with no gene match: 6. The CDR3 DNA reads as TGCGCCAGCAGCCAAGGGGACAGGGTCGTAACTGGGGCCAACGTCCTGACTTTC. This encodes CASSQGDRVVTGANVLTF.

The J gene is TRBJ1-1, the V gene TRBV27; TRBD1 aligns across 7 bases. V lost 5 bases to trimming and J lost 4 bases; unmatched junction nucleotides: 10. Per the germline V gene, CDR1 is MNHEY and CDR2 is SMNVEV (reference sequence). The CDR3 spans 15 residues. The CDR3 DNA follows: TGTGCCAGCAGTCCGACTGCTTCAGGGGGCACTGAAGCTTTCTTT. Its protein product is CASSPTASGGTEAFF.

The gene calls are TRBV5-6 and TRBJ2-7; possibly TRBD2 for D (6 bases). V lost 5 bases to trimming and J lost 0 bases, with 15 bases between them. This CDR3 region has 15 residues. CDR1 is SGHDT and CDR2 is YYEEEE in the germline V gene. Here the CDR3 reads CASRQAGTYSYEQYF. CDR3 sequence (DNA): TGTGCCAGCAGGCAGGCCGGGACTTACTCCTACGAGCAGTACTTC.

The V gene is TRBV12-3 or TRBV12-4, the J gene TRBJ2-5, with D possibly matching TRBD2 (6 bases). The CDR3 contains 12 residues. V shed 3 bases and J shed 4 bases, with 6 bases lying between them. The CDR3, as DNA: TGTGCCAGCAGTTTCGGGGGAGAGACCCAGTACTTC. Amino acid sequence: CASSFGGETQYF.

The chain is built from TRBV28 and TRBJ2-5, with 9 bases fitting TRBD1. From germline, CDR1 is MDHEN and CDR2 SYDVKM. The CDR3 runs 14 residues. V lost 5 bases and J lost 5; bases outside the gene matches: 6. CDR3 sequence: CASSRNRGLETQYF. CDR3 DNA sequence: TGTGCCAGCAGTCGCAACAGGGGGCTGGAGACCCAGTACTTC.